This TCR beta chain derives from a study of shared clonotypes between healthy human individuals. Study-wide results and caveats: Between several donors, naive CD4 clonotypes were shared at a level of about 5%. All-four-donor shared clonotypes had higher generation probabilities than non-shared clonotypes did. Exclusively blood specimens were collected; tissue repertoires likely differ.

Remarks on this clone: Its antigen remains unknown. Other DNA sequences in this sample translate to the same CDR3.

The ends lost 3 bases at V and 6 bases at J; junction bases unmatched: 4. Germline V CDR1 and CDR2: SGHTA, FQGNSA. The CDR3 sequence is 13 residues long. Libraries were prepared by immunoSEQ multiplex PCR; TCRdb keeps only in-frame clonotypes and omits some of them. Of roughly 2 million clones detected, 85% to 95% appear once; the ten largest clones hold about 0.13%. Sequenced material: naive CD4+ T cells sorted from blood. The subset: CD45RA+ positively selected. This chain uses TRBV7-2 with TRBJ2-7, with 8 positions matching TRBD1. This receptor was obtained from a man aged 18-30 years in good health. The CDR3 nucleotides are TGTGCCAGCAGCTTGGCGACAGGGGTCGAGCAGTACTTC. This sequence encodes CASSLATGVEQYF.